This TCR beta chain was found in a study of cytomegalovirus exposure and HLA in healthy donors. The PCR employed 60 Vbeta primers together with 13 Jbeta primers. Methods used by the authors: Approximately 80 million unique TCR beta chains, roughly 11 million of them shared, were counted by a later analysis. The repertoire was sequenced with immunoSEQ multiplex PCR; TCRdb's copy has only in-frame clones and lacks some. V, J and clone size are those of that table, while D and trimming were read from the DNA. Of around 110,000 clones listed, approximately 80% are singletons. Note on this clone: Its target is not known.

General study results and limits: In vitro work confirmed that a few CMV-associated chains recognize CMV antigens. Several top significant clusters appeared, in a later analysis, to be linked to common viral pathogens.

Sequencing was performed on PBMCs. The TCR sequence derives from a man aged 25-40 years in good health and CMV-seropositive.

In DNA form, the CDR3 reads TGTGCCAGCAGCCGGACTAGCCCCGGAACGCAGTATTTT. Translated, it gives CASSRTSPGTQYF. V gene TRBV6-5 combines with J gene TRBJ2-3; TRBD2 matches 8 bases. V gave up 6 bases and J gave up 9 bases; unmatched junction bases: 8. The CDR3 sequence is 13 residues long. Germline values: CDR1 MNHEY, CDR2 SVGAGI.